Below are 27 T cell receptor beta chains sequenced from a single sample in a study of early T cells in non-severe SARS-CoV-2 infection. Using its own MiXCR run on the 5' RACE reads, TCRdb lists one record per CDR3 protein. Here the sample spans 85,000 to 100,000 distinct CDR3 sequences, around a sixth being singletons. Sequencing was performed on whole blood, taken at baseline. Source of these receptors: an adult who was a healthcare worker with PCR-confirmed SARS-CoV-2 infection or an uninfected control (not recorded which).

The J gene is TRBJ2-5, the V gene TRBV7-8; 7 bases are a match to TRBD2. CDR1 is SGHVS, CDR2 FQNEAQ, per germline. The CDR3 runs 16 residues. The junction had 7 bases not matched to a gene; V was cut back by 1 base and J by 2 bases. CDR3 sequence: CASSLGHSGLQETQYF. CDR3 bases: TGTGCCAGCAGCTTAGGGCATAGCGGGCTTCAAGAGACCCAGTACTTC.

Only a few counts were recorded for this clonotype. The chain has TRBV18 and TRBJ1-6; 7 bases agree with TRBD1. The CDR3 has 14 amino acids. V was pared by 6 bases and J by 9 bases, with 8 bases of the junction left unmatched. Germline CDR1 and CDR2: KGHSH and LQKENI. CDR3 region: CASSPGQSISPLHF. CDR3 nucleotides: TGTGCCAGCTCGCCGGGACAGAGCATTTCACCCCTCCACTTT.

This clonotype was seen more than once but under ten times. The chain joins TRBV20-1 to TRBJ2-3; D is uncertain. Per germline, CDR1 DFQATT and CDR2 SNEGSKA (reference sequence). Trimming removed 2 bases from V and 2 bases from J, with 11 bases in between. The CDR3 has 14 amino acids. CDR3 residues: CSARLPAATDTQYF. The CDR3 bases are TGCAGTGCTAGACTTCCGGCCGCCACAGATACGCAGTATTTT.

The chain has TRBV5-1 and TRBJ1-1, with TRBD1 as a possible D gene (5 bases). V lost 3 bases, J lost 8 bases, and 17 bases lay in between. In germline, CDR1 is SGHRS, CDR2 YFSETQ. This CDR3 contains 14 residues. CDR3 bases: TGCGCCAGCAGCTCTACCTGGGACGGACTCGAAGCTTTCTTT. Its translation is CASSSTWDGLEAFF.

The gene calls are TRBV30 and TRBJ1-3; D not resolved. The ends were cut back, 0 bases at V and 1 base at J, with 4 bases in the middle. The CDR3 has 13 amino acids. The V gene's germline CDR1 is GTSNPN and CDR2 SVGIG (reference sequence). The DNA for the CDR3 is TGTGCCTGGAGTGTAACATCTGGAAACACCATATATTTT. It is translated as CAWSVTSGNTIYF.

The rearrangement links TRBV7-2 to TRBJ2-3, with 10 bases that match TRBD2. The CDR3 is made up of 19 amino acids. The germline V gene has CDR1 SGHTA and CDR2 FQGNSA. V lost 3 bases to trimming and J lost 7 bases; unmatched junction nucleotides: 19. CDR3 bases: TGTGCCAGCAGCTTTTTAGCTAGCGGGAGATTCAGTGTGGGGTATACGCAGTATTTT. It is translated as CASSFLASGRFSVGYTQYF.

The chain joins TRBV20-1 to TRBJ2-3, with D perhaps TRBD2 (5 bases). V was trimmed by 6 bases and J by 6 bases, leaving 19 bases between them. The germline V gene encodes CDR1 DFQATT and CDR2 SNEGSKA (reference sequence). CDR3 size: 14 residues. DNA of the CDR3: TGCAGTGCGACCCTAGCTGCGCGAATGGATACGCAGTATTTT. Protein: CSATLAARMDTQYF.

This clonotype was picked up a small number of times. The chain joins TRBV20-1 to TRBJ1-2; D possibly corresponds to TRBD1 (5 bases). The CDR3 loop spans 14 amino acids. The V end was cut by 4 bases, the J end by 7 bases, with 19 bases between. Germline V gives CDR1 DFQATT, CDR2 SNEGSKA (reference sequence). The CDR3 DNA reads TGCAGTGCTACCGCTCGCCGGCAGGGAGGTGGCTACACCTTC. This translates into CSATARRQGGGYTF.

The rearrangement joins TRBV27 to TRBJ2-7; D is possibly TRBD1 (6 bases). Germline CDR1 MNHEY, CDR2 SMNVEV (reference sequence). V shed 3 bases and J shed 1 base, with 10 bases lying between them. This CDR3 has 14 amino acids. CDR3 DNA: TGTGCCAGCAGTTTCACAGGGATTTCCTACGAGCAGTACTTC. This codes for CASSFTGISYEQYF.

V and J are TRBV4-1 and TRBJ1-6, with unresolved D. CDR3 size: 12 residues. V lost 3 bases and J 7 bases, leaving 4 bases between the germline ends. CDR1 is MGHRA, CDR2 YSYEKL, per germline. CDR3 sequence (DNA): TGCGCCAGCAGCCACCCAAATTCACCCCTCCACTTT. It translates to CASSHPNSPLHF.

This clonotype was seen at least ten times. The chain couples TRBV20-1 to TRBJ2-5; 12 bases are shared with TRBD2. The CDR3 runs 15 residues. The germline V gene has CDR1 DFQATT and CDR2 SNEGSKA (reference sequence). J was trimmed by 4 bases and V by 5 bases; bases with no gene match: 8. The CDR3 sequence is CSAPPLAGGRETQYF. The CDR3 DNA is TGCAGTGCTCCACCGCTAGCGGGAGGGCGAGAGACCCAGTACTTC.

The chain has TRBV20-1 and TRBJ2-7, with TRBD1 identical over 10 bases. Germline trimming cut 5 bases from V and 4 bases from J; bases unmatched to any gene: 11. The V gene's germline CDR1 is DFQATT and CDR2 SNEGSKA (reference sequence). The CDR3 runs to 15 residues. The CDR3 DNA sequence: TGCAGTGCTCCACGACGCGACAGGGGGCAATACGAGCAGTACTTC. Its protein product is CSAPRRDRGQYEQYF.

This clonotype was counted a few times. The CDR3 is CASGTETSYNEQFF. CDR3 sequence (DNA): TGTGCCAGCGGGACAGAGACCTCCTACAATGAGCAGTTCTTC. This chain joins TRBV7-9 and TRBJ2-1; 7 positions match TRBD1. V was clipped by 8 bases and J by 0 bases; unmatched bases: 4. The CDR3 is 14 residues long. Germline V gene lookup returns CDR1 SEHNR and CDR2 FQNEAQ (reference sequence).

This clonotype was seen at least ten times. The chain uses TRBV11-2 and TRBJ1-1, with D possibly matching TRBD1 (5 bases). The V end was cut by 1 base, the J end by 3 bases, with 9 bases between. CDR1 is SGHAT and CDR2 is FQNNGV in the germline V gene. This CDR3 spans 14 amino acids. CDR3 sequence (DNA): TGTGCCAGCAGCTTAGTTGCGACAGACACTGAAGCTTTCTTT. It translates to CASSLVATDTEAFF. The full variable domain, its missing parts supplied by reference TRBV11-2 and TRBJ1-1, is EAGVAQSPRYKIIEKRQSVAFWCNPISGHATLYWYQQILGQGPKLLIQFQNNGVVDDSQLPKDRFSAERLKGVDSTLKIQPAKLEDSAVYLCASSLVATDTEAFFGQGTRLTVV.

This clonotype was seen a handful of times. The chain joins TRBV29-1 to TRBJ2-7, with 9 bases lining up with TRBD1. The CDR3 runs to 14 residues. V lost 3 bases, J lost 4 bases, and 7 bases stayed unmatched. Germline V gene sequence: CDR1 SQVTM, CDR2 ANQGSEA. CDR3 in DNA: TGCAGCGTTGATTCTTCGACAGGGGGTTACGAGCAGTACTTC. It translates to CSVDSSTGGYEQYF.

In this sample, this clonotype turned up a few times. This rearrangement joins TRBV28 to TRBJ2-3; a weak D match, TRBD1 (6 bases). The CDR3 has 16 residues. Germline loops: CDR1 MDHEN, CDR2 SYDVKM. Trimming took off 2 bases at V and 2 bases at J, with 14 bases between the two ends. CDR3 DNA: TGTGCCAGCAGTTTAGGCCCAGGGGACCCCACAGATACGCAGTATTTT. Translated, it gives CASSLGPGDPTDTQYF.

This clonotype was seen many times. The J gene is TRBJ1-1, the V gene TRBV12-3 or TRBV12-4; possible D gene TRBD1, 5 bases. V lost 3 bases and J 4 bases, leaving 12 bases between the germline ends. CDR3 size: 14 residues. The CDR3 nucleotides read TGTGCCAGCAGTTTGGACGGGACGGTCACTGAAGCTTTCTTT. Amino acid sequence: CASSLDGTVTEAFF.

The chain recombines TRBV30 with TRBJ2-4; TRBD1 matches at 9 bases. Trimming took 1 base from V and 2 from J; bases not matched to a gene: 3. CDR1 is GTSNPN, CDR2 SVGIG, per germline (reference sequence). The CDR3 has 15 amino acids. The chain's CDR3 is CAWSAGQGPKNIQYF. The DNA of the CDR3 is TGTGCCTGGAGTGCGGGACAGGGCCCCAAAAACATTCAGTACTTC.

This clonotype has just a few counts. This chain's CDR3 is CASSLHRGAKNIQYF. The CDR3 nucleotides are TGTGCCAGCAGTCTCCACCGGGGGGCCAAAAACATTCAGTACTTC. The chain couples TRBV6-2 or TRBV6-3 to TRBJ2-4; D possibly corresponds to TRBD2 (6 bases). The CDR3 is 15 residues long. From germline, CDR1 is MNHEY and CDR2 SVGEGT. V was trimmed by 5 bases and J by 1 base, leaving 12 bases between them.

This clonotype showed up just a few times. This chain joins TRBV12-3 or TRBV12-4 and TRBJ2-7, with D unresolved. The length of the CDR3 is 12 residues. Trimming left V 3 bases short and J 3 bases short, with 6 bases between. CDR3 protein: CASSFAVYEQYF. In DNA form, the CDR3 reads TGTGCCAGCAGTTTCGCCGTCTACGAGCAGTACTTC.

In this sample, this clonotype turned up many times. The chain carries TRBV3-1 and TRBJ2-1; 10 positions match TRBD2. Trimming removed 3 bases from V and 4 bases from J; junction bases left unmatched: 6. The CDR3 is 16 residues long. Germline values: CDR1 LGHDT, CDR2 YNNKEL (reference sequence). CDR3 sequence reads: CASSHLSGREYNEQFF. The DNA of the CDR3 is TGTGCCAGCAGCCACCTAAGCGGGAGGGAATACAATGAGCAGTTCTTC.

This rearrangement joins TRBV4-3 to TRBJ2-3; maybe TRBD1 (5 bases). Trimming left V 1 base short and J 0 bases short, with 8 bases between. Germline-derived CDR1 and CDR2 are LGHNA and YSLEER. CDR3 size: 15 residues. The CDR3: CASSQAGSSTDTQYF. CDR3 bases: TGCGCCAGCAGCCAAGCAGGGTCCAGCACAGATACGCAGTATTTT.

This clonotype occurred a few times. The CDR3 sequence: CASSSGTNFYGYTF. The CDR3 nucleotides are TGTGCCAGCAGCTCCGGGACAAACTTCTATGGCTACACCTTC. The rearrangement links TRBV5-6 to TRBJ1-2; D possibly corresponds to TRBD1 (6 bases). Between the trimmed V and J ends, which lost 3 bases and 4 bases, there was a span of 13 bases. Looked up from germline, CDR1 is SGHDT and CDR2 is YYEEEE. CDR3 length: 14 amino acids. Filled out from reference TRBV5-6 and TRBJ1-2, the complete variable domain reads DAGVTQSPTHLIKTRGQQVTLRCSPKSGHDTVSWYQQALGQGPQFIFQYYEEEERQRGNFPDRFSGHQFPNYSSELNVNALLLGDSALYLCASSSGTNFYGYTFGSGTRLTVV.

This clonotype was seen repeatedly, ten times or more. CDR3 coding DNA: TGCGCCAGCAGCCAAGAGAATTCACCCCTCCACTTT. This codes for CASSQENSPLHF. The chain employs TRBV4-1 and TRBJ1-6; no firm D call. Germline CDR1 MGHRA, CDR2 YSYEKL. The CDR3 contains 12 residues. Trimming stripped 0 bases from V and 7 bases from J, with 1 base between.

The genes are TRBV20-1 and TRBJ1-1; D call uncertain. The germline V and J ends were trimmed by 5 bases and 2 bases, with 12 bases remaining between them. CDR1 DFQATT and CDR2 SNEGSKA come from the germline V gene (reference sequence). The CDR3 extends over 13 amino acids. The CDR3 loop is CSAANEGNTEAFF. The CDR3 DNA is TGCAGTGCTGCGAATGAGGGAAACACTGAAGCTTTCTTT.

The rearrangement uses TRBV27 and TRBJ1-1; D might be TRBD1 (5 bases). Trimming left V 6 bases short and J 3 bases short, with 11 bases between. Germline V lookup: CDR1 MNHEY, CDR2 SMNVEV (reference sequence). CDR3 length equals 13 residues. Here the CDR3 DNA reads TGTGCCAGCAGCCTCTACAGGCACACTGAAGCTTTCTTT. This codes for CASSLYRHTEAFF.

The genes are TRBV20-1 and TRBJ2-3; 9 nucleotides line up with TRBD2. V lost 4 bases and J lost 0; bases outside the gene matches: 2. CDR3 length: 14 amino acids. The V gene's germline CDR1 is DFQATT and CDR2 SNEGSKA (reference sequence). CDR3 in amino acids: CSATSGVSTDTQYF. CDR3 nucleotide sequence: TGCAGTGCTACTAGCGGGGTTAGCACAGATACGCAGTATTTT.